The text below deals with one TCR beta chain. The data originate from a study of T cell responses to AZD1222 COVID-19 vaccine. TCRdb's table, derived via immunoSEQ multiplex PCR, lists solely in-frame clones and lacks some. Among roughly 150,000 clones listed, 87% were seen once. The CDR3 is 18 residues long. Germline V lookup: CDR1 LGHNA, CDR2 YSLEER. Between the trimmed V and J ends, which lost 0 bases and 4 bases, there was a span of 21 bases. The chain recombines TRBV4-3 with TRBJ1-2; D gene ambiguous. The TCR originated in an adult who received the AZD1222 COVID-19 vaccine. This sample comprised peripheral blood, obtained 28 days after the second AZD1222 dose. The CDR3 sequence: CASSQDSRKGLGGYGYTF. The CDR3 coding sequence is TGCGCCAGCAGCCAAGATAGTCGTAAGGGCCTTGGAGGCTATGGCTACACCTTC.